Listed here is a single TCR beta chain. These data belong to a study of shared clonotypes between healthy human individuals. Study processing details: Junction-only immunoSEQ data arrived without quality scores, meaning filtering differed. Clones were sequenced by immunoSEQ multiplex PCR, and TCRdb holds only the in-frame ones, with some missing. That table is the source of V, J and clone size, and D and trimming were worked out from the DNA. Altogether 75,000 to 100,000 clones are present, 40% to 55% being singletons, with the ten largest covering more than 12%. The CDR3 spans 16 residues. CDR1 is SGHKS and CDR2 is YYEKEE in the germline V gene (reference sequence). V shed 0 bases and J shed 1 base, with 10 bases lying between them.

The chain links TRBV5-5 to TRBJ2-2; D remains unclear. This TCR was recovered from a woman aged 40 to 55 in good health. Some clones in this sample may be carry-over from other donors' samples. Sequences were obtained from PBMCs. For the CDR3, the DNA is TGTGCCAGCAGCTTGGGGCCCCGGGTGAACACCGGGGAGCTGTTTTTT. Translation: CASSLGPRVNTGELFF.